This T cell receptor (beta chain) was identified in a study of human T cells and chemical hapten exposure. Whole-study findings and limits: After DPC sensitization, TCRs above 1 in 1000 frequency showed no change.

Each CDR3 protein is one row after TCRdb ran MiXCR on the RACE reads. The sample shows 300,000 to 450,000 distinct CDR3 sequences, roughly 4.6% of them seen only once. In its sample, this clonotype was seen many times. What it binds is not known. The CDR3 is 15 residues long. Trimming took 0 bases from V and 8 from J, leaving 14 bases between them. Germline values: CDR1 LGHNA, CDR2 YSLEER. The time point is: pre-sensitization, week 0. Stated treatment: therapeutic diphenylcyclopropenone sensitization with weekly scalp DPC. Sequenced here: whole blood, sampled in connection with sensitization to the hapten diphenylcyclopropenone (DPC). The source of this sequence is a woman aged 45 to 65 with alopecia areata. Some clones in this sample may be carry-over from other donors' samples. The J gene is TRBJ1-3, the V gene TRBV4-3; D remains unclear. The CDR3 region has the DNA TGCGCCAGCAGCCAAGAATGGAACAGCGGGGACACCATATATTTT. It translates to CASSQEWNSGDTIYF.